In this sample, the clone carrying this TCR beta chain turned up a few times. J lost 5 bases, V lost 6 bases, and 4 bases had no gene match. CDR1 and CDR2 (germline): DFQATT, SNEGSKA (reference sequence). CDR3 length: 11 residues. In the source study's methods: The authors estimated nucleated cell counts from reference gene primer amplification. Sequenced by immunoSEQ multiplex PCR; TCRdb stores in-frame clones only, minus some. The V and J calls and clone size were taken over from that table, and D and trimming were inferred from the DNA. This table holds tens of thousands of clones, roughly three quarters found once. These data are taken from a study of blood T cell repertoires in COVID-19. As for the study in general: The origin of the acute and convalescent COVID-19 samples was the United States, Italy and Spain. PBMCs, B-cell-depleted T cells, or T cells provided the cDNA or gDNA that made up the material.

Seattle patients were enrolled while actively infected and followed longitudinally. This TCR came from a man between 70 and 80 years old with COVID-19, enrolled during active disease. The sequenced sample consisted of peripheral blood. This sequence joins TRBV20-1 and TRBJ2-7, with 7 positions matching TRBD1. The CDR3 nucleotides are TGCAGTGCGCTGACAGGGAACGAGCAGTACTTC. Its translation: CSALTGNEQYF.